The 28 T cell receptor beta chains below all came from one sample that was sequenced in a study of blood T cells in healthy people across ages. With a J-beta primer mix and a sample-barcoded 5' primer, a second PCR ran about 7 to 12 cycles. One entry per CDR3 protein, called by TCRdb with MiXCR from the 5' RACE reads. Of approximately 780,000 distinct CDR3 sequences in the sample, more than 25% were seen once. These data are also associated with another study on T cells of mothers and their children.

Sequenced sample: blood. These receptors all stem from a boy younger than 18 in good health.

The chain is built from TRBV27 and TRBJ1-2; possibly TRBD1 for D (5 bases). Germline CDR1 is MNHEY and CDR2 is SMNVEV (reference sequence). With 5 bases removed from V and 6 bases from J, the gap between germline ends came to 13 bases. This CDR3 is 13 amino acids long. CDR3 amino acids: CASSPRGQDGYTF. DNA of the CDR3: TGTGCCAGCAGTCCACGGGGCCAGGATGGCTACACCTTC.

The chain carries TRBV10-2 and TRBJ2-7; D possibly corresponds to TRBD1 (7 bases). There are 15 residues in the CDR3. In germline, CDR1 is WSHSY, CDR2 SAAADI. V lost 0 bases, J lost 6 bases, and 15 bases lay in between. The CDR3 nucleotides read TGCGCCAGCAGTGAGTCGATGTACAGGGGAGGCGAGCAGTACTTC. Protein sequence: CASSESMYRGGEQYF.

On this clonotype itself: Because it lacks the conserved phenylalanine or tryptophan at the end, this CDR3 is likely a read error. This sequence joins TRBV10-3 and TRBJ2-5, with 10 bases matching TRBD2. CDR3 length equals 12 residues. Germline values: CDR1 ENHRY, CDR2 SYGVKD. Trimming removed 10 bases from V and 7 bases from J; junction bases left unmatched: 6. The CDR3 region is CATGLAETTQYL. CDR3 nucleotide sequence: TGTGCCACCGGACTAGCGGAGACGACCCAGTACCTC.

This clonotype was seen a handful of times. CDR3 region: CASTPGWARGNQPQHF. CDR3 nucleotides: TGTGCCAGCACCCCAGGTTGGGCAAGAGGCAATCAGCCCCAGCATTTT. The chain recombines TRBV19 with TRBJ1-5; D unresolved. The length of the CDR3 is 16 residues. From germline, CDR1 is LNHDA and CDR2 SQIVND (reference sequence). V lost 9 bases and J lost 2, with 20 bases in between.

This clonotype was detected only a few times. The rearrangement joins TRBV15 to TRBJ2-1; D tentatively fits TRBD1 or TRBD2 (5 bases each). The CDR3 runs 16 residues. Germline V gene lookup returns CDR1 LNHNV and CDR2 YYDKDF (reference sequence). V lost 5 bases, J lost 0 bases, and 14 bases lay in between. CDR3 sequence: CATSPVRGSSYNEQFF. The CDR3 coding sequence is TGTGCCACCAGCCCCGTCCGGGGCAGCTCCTACAATGAGCAGTTCTTC.

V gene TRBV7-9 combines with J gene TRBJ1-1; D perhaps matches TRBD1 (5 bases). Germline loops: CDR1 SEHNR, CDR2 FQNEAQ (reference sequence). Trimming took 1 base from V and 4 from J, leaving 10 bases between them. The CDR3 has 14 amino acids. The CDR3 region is CASSLGRVATEAFF. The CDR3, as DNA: TGTGCCAGCAGCTTAGGCAGGGTTGCCACTGAAGCTTTCTTT.

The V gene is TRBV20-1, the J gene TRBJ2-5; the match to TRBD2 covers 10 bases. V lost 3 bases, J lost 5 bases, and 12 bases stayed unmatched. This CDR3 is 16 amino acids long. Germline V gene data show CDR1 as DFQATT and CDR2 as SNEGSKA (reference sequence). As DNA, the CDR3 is TGCAGTGCTAGCCAAACTAGCGGGGTTCCTCGGGAGACCCAGTACTTC. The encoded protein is CSASQTSGVPRETQYF.

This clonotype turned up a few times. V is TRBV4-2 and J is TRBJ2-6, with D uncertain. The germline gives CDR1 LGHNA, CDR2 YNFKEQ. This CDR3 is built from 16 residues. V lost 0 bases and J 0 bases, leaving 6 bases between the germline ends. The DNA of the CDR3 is TGTGCCAGCAGCCAAGATAGGGCCTCTGGGGCCAACGTCCTGACTTTC. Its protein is CASSQDRASGANVLTF.

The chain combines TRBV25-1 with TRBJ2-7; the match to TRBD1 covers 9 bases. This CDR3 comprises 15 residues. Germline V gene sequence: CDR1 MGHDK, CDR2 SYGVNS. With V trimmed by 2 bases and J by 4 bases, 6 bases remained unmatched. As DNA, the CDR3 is TGTGCCAGCAGTGAACCCGGGACAGGGAGGTACGAGCAGTACTTC. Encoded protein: CASSEPGTGRYEQYF.

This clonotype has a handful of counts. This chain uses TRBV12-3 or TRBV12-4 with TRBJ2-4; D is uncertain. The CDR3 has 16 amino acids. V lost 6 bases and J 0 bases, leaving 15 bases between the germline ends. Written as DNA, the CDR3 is TGTGCCAGCAGAGTCGAGGACCGTCTAGCCAAAAACATTCAGTACTTC. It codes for CASRVEDRLAKNIQYF.

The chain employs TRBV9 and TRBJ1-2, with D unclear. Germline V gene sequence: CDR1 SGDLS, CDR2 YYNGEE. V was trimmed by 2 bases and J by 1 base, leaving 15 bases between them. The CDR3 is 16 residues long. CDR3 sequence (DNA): TGTGCCAGCAGCGTCTACAGCGGATCGTTTAACTATGGCTACACCTTC. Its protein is CASSVYSGSFNYGYTF.

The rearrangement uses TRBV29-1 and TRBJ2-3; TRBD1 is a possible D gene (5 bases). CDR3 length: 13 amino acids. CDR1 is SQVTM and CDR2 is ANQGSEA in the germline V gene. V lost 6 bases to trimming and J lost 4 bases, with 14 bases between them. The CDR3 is CSVRAQGADTQYF. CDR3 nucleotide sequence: TGCAGCGTACGGGCCCAGGGCGCAGATACGCAGTATTTT.

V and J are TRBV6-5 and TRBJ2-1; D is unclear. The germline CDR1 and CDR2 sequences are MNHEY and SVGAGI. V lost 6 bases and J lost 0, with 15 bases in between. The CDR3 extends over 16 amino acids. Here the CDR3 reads CASSRRTSSSYNEQFF. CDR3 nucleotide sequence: TGTGCCAGCAGCCGAAGGACGTCGAGCTCCTACAATGAGCAGTTCTTC.

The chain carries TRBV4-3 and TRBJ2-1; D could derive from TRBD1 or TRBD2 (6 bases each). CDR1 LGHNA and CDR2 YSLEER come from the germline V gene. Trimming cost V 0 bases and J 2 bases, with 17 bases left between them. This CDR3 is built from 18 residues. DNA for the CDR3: TGCGCCAGCAGCCAAGATCCCCTTCCGGGGGCCCCCTACAATGAGCAGTTCTTC. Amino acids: CASSQDPLPGAPYNEQFF.

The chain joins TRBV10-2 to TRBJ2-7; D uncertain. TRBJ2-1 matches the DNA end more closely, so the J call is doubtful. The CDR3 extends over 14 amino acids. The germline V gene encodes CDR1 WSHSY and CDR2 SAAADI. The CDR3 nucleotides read TGCGCCAGCAGTGAGGGAACTCTTCACAATGAGCAGTTCTTC. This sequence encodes CASSEGTLHNEQFF.

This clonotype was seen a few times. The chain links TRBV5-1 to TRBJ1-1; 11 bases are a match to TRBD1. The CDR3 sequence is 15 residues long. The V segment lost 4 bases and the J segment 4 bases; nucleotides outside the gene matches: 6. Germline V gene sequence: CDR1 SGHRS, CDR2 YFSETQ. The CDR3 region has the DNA TGCGCCAGCAGCAGCCCGGGACAGGGGGTCACTGAAGCTTTCTTT. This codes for CASSSPGQGVTEAFF.

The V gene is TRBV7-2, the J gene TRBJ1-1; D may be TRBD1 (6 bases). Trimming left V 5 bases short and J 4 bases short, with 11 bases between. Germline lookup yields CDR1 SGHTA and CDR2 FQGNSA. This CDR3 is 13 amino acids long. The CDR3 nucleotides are TGTGCCAGCAGCGTCACAGGGAGCACTGAAGCTTTCTTT. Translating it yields CASSVTGSTEAFF.

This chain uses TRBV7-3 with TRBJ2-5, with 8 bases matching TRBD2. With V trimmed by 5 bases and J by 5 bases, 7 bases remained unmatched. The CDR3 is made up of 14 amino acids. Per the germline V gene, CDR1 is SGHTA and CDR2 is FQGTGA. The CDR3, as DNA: TGTGCCAGCAGCCCGGGGACTAGTCTGGAGACCCAGTACTTC. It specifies CASSPGTSLETQYF.

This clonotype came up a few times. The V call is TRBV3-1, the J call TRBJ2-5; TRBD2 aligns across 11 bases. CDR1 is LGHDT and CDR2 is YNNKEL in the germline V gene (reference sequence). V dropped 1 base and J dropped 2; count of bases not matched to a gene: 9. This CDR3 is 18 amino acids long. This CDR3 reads CASSQVLAGGGGQETQYF. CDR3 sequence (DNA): TGTGCCAGCAGCCAAGTTCTAGCGGGGGGCGGTGGGCAAGAGACCCAGTACTTC.

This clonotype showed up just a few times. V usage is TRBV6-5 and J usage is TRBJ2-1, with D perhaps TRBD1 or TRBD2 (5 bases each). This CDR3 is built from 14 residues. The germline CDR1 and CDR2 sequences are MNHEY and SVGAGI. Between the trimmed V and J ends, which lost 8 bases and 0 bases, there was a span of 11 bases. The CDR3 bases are TGTGCCAGCGGCAGGGACGCCTCCTACAATGAGCAGTTCTTC. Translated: CASGRDASYNEQFF.

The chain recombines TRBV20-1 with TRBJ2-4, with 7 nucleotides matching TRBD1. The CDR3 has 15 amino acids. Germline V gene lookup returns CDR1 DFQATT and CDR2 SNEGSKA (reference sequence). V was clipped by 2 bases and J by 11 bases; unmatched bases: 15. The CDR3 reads CSARWLEGASAVQYF. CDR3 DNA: TGCAGTGCTAGATGGCTTGAGGGGGCCTCGGCGGTTCAGTACTTC.

CDR3 nucleotides: TGTGCCAGCAGTGCAGGGGTAGATACCGGGGAGCTGTTTTTT. As protein: CASSAGVDTGELFF. The chain carries TRBV6-4 and TRBJ2-2; tentative D call: TRBD1 (6 bases). The CDR3 sequence is 14 residues long. Germline loops: CDR1 MRHNA, CDR2 SNTAGT. V lost 4 bases, J lost 5 bases, and 11 bases lay in between.

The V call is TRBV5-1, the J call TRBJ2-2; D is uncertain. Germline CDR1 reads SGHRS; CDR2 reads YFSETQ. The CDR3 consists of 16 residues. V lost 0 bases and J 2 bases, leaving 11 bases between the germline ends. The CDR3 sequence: CASSLVGLKNTGELFF. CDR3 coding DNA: TGCGCCAGCAGCTTGGTGGGTTTGAAAAACACCGGGGAGCTGTTTTTT.

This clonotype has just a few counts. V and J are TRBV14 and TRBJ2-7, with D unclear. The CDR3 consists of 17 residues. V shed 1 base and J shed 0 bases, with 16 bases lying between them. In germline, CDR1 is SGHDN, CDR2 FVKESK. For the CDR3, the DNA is TGTGCCAGCAGCCAAGGGGTAGGGTTTTGGAGCTCCTACGAGCAGTACTTC. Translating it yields CASSQGVGFWSSYEQYF.

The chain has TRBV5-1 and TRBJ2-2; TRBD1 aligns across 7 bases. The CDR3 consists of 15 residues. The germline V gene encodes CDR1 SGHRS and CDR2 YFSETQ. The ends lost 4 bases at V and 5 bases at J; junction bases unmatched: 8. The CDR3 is CASSPQGEFTGELFF. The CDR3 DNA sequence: TGCGCCAGCAGCCCCCAGGGGGAGTTTACCGGGGAGCTGTTTTTT.

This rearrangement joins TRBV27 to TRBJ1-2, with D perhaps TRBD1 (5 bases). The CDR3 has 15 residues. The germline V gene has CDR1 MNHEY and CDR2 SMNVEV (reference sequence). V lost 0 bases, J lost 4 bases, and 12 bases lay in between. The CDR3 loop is CASSLSLQGRYGYTF. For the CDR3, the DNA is TGTGCCAGCAGTTTATCGTTGCAGGGCCGCTATGGCTACACCTTC.

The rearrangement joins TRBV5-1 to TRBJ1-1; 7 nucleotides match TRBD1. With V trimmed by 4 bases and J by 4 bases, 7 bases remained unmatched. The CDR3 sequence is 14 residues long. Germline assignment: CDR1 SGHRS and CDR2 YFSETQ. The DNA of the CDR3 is TGCGCCAGCAGCGCCGACAGGGAAGGCACTGAAGCTTTCTTT. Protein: CASSADREGTEAFF.

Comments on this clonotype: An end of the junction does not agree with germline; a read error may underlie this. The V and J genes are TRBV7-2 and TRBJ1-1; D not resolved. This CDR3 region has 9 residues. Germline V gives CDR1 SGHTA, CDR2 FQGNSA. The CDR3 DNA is TGTGCCAGCAGCCGTGAAGCTCTCTTT. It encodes CASSREALF.